This T cell receptor beta chain is from a study of cytomegalovirus exposure and HLA in healthy donors (dated by TCRdb to about 2017). Regarding the study in general: A later analysis indicated that the roughly 130 validation repertoires were generated on the platform also employed for the 700 or so repertoires of the first cohort. In addition to the first cohort of 650 to 800 subjects, a separate validation cohort of 130 or so different subjects was used. To predict cytomegalovirus infection status, the study brought together high-throughput TCR immunosequencing, statistical association of individual TCRs with disease status, and machine learning. The aim of the study was to test whether cataloging public T cell receptors could identify signatures of past pathogen exposure.

The library was made by the immunoSEQ multiplex PCR assay. The study's processing was this. A statistical classification framework was built to diagnose cytomegalovirus status from the catalog of TCR beta chain sequences. TCRdb mirrors the immuneACCESS table, restricted to in-frame sequences. Some clones are absent from its copies; in checked studies, under half trace to an unresolved V gene, and the reason for the others is unknown. V and J calls plus clone size are reproduced from that table; the DNA served to infer D and trimming. Across this sample there are 350,000 or so clones, with 86% seen only once. The ten top clones hold 0.84% of the sample. What the study reported, not specific to this receptor: It was suggested by the authors that the approach could potentially be generalized to other disease states and immunological phenotypes. A later analysis lacked HLA typing for the validation cohort, so it scored co-occurrence in that cohort across all 120 repertoires. The classifier was reported to diagnose cytomegalovirus status with high specificity and sensitivity in both the original and validation cohorts. In vitro tests confirmed that a few of the cytomegalovirus-associated TCR beta chains recognize cytomegalovirus antigens. Subsequent analysis determined that TCRs grouped into clusters in the first cohort also showed a tendency toward co-occurrence across the 90 to 150 validation repertoires, and about 93% of cluster scores exceeded 0. In the study, about 150 TCR beta chains were listed as associated with cytomegalovirus. While some public TCRs were present in many individuals, most TCR sequences turned up only very rarely across donors.

Separate from the approximately 700-subject first cohort, the validation cohort of roughly 130 subjects was the group to which the donors belonged. Concerning this clone: Its binding antigen is unknown. No much larger clone exists at a distance of one base, and base qualities are not known.

This TCR was recovered from a woman aged 18-29 years in good health and CMV-seronegative. The sample consisted of PBMCs.

The DNA is TGCGCCAGCAGCTTGGCCAATCCTGGACAAGCTAACTATGGCTACACCTTC. Translated, it reads CASSLANPGQANYGYTF. This chain is built from TRBV5-1 and TRBJ1-2; the D gene is perhaps TRBD1, from 5 matching bases. According to the germline V gene, CDR1 reads SGHRS and CDR2 reads YFSETQ. Between the V and J ends, shortened by 0 bases and 0 bases respectively, the junction contains 15 bases. CDR3 length: 17 amino acids, cysteine to phenylalanine. The entry retains the CDR3 DNA only, 51 bases that are in frame from base 1.